This T cell receptor (beta chain) came from a study of blood T cell repertoires in COVID-19. Method: immunoSEQ multiplex PCR; TCRdb's copy keeps in-frame clones and lacks some. Here the sample spans 55,000 or so clones, around 87% being singletons. The CDR3 is made up of 15 amino acids. Per the germline V gene, CDR1 is SGHAT and CDR2 is FQNNGV. V dropped 3 bases and J dropped 2; count of bases not matched to a gene: 7. The chain uses TRBV11-2 and TRBJ2-7; 7 bases line up with TRBD1. This clonotype originated in a man in his fifties or sixties with active or convalescent COVID-19. Sample: peripheral blood. CDR3 bases: TGTGCCAGCAGCTTCCGGACAGGACTGACCTACGAGCAGTACTTC. It is translated as CASSFRTGLTYEQYF.